The 30 T cell receptor beta chains below all came from one sample that was sequenced in a study of patients and donors after allogeneic stem cell transplantation (dated by TCRdb to about 2020). Receptor amplification or capture employed RT-PCR. The data were produced on a NextSeq 550. The public reads were reanalyzed by TCRdb: fastp trimming at Q25, MiXCR alignment, in-frame beta chains only. Entries that share a CDR3 protein sequence are merged under the most common genes and DNA. This sample gives 150,000 to 200,000 distinct CDR3 sequences in total; about 29% of them show up just once. Roughly 3% of the sample belongs to the ten largest clones. Sequencing used blood, either unsorted or a sorted T cell fraction (not recorded which). The receptor set was obtained from a human donor who was either an allogeneic HSCT recipient or a stem cell or donor lymphocyte infusion donor (not recorded which). It is not recorded whose cells these are; they may come from a transplant donor.

CDR3 sequence reads: CASSVGGAVNEQFF. The CDR3 DNA reads TGTGCCAGCAGCGTAGGAGGGGCAGTCAATGAGCAGTTCTTC. This sequence joins TRBV9 and TRBJ2-1; D might be TRBD1 or TRBD2, each matching 5 bases. This CDR3 spans 14 amino acids. The V end lost 0 bases, the J end lost 6 bases, and 10 bases lay between the germline ends. In germline, CDR1 is SGDLS, CDR2 YYNGEE.

This clonotype was picked up one time. The V and J genes are TRBV18 and TRBJ2-5; D gene ambiguous. This CDR3 is built from 14 residues. Germline V lookup: CDR1 KGHSH, CDR2 LQKENI. The V and J ends lost 3 bases and 2 bases respectively, with 10 bases between them. CDR3 bases: TGTGCCAGCTCACCGCTTTGGGGACAAGAGACCCAGTACTTC. Its protein is CASSPLWGQETQYF.

V usage is TRBV12-3 or TRBV12-4 and J usage is TRBJ2-6, with no clear D. V gave up 2 bases and J gave up 0 bases, with 8 bases separating them. CDR3 size: 16 residues. The CDR3 nucleotides read TGTGCCAGCAGTTTATCCGTCGGCTCTGGGGCCAACGTCCTGACTTTC. Translating it yields CASSLSVGSGANVLTF.

This clonotype was observed a few times. The V gene is TRBV10-2, the J gene TRBJ2-3; 8 bases are a match to TRBD2. The germline gives CDR1 WSHSY, CDR2 SAAADI. CDR3 length: 15 amino acids. Unmatched junction bases numbered 12, after V lost 6 bases and J lost 7 bases. In nucleotides, the CDR3 is TGCGCCAGCAGAGCTAGCGGGTTTGATCCCCATACGCAGTATTTT. It yields the protein CASRASGFDPHTQYF.

This clonotype was counted only a few times. This rearrangement joins TRBV6-4 to TRBJ2-2; weak D call: TRBD2 (6 bases). The CDR3 consists of 16 residues. CDR1 and CDR2 (germline): MRHNA, SNTAGT. V shed 5 bases and J shed 0 bases, with 13 bases lying between them. Here the CDR3 DNA reads TGTGCCAGCAGTAGGGTCGCGGGACCGAACACCGGGGAGCTGTTTTTT. Translating it yields CASSRVAGPNTGELFF.

The chain carries TRBV5-1 and TRBJ1-1; TRBD1 is a possible D gene (6 bases). Germline V gives CDR1 SGHRS, CDR2 YFSETQ. V was cut by 5 bases and J by 0 bases, with 14 bases left in between. This CDR3 comprises 15 residues. The chain's CDR3 is CASRPGTLMNTEAFF. Written as DNA, the CDR3 is TGCGCCAGCAGGCCCGGGACACTTATGAACACTGAAGCTTTCTTT.

The J gene is TRBJ2-7, the V gene TRBV10-3; 12 bases are a match to TRBD2. After removal of 3 bases from V and 1 base from J, the junction contained 13 bases not matched to a gene. CDR1 ENHRY and CDR2 SYGVKD come from the germline V gene. CDR3 length: 19 residues. The CDR3 nucleotides read TGTGCCATCAGTGACCCTAAAGGACTAGCGGGATTGGTGTCCTACGAGCAGTACTTC. Amino acids: CAISDPKGLAGLVSYEQYF.

The chain carries TRBV4-3 and TRBJ1-2; no clear D gene. V lost 1 base, J lost 5 bases, and 14 bases lay in between. The CDR3 runs to 15 residues. Germline V lookup: CDR1 LGHNA, CDR2 YSLEER. The CDR3 is CASSQGALVVYGYTF. CDR3 nucleotides: TGCGCCAGCAGCCAAGGAGCCCTGGTGGTATATGGCTACACCTTC.

The gene calls are TRBV6-2 or TRBV6-3 and TRBJ1-5; 7 nucleotides agree with TRBD1. Germline trimming cut 5 bases from V and 7 bases from J; bases unmatched to any gene: 17. CDR1 is MNHEY and CDR2 is SVGEGT in the germline V gene. The CDR3 extends over 17 amino acids. The CDR3 DNA follows: TGTGCCAGCAGTCAAGGGGGACAGTATTTCGGTGGACAGCCCCAGCATTTT. Translation: CASSQGGQYFGGQPQHF.

The chain is built from TRBV6-2 or TRBV6-3 and TRBJ2-3; D remains ambiguous. CDR1 and CDR2 (germline): MNHEY, SVGEGT. Trimming took off 7 bases at V and 8 bases at J, with 13 bases between the two ends. CDR3 length: 12 residues. In nucleotides, the CDR3 is TGTGCCAGCACCCAAGGATTGGGTACGCAGTATTTT. Protein product: CASTQGLGTQYF.

The sample holds a few counts of this clonotype. The chain links TRBV29-1 to TRBJ2-1, with D tentatively TRBD2 (6 bases). Germline V gives CDR1 SQVTM, CDR2 ANQGSEA. V lost 3 bases and J 6 bases, leaving 15 bases between the germline ends. CDR3 length: 14 amino acids. In DNA form, the CDR3 reads TGCAGCGTTGAGATGGGGGGAGCGGGCAATGAGCAGTTCTTC. The encoded protein is CSVEMGGAGNEQFF.

The V and J genes are TRBV20-1 and TRBJ2-2, with D unresolved. This CDR3 has 17 residues. Germline loops: CDR1 DFQATT, CDR2 SNEGSKA (reference sequence). The V gene lost 3 bases and the J gene lost 1 base, with 18 bases spanning the gap. The CDR3 reads CSASYSRDTLNTGELFF. In nucleotides, the CDR3 is TGCAGTGCTAGCTATTCCCGCGACACCCTGAACACCGGGGAGCTGTTTTTT.

This rearrangement joins TRBV7-8 to TRBJ2-6; D unresolved. This CDR3 region has 15 residues. V was trimmed by 4 bases and J by 2 bases, leaving 9 bases between them. The germline gives CDR1 SGHVS, CDR2 FQNEAQ. The CDR3 protein is CASSWRATGANVLTF. CDR3 nucleotide sequence: TGTGCCAGCAGCTGGAGAGCAACTGGGGCCAACGTCCTGACTTTC.

The table lists this clonotype with a count of one. This chain uses TRBV12-3 or TRBV12-4 with TRBJ2-5, with 9 bases aligning to TRBD1. There are 15 residues in the CDR3. The ends lost 4 bases at V and 4 bases at J; junction bases unmatched: 7. The CDR3 protein is CASSSPRQGGETQYF. In DNA form, the CDR3 reads TGTGCCAGCAGTTCACCTCGACAGGGGGGAGAGACCCAGTACTTC.

This clonotype was counted a few times. This sequence joins TRBV20-1 and TRBJ2-2, with 7 bases identical to TRBD2. Germline CDR1 DFQATT, CDR2 SNEGSKA (reference sequence). CDR3 size: 15 residues. V lost 3 bases, J lost 6 bases, and 10 bases stayed unmatched. CDR3 coding DNA: TGCAGTGCTAGTCGCGGGCGGGAGTTCTCCGGGGAGCTGTTTTTT. It specifies CSASRGREFSGELFF.

In its sample, this clonotype was seen a few times. This chain joins TRBV7-2 and TRBJ2-5; no definite D call. This CDR3 has 13 amino acids. CDR1 is SGHTA and CDR2 is FQGNSA in the germline V gene. Trimming removed 3 bases at V and 5 bases at J, with 10 bases between. Written as DNA, the CDR3 is TGTGCCAGCAGCTTTGGGTTCGGGGAGACCCAGTACTTC. It codes for CASSFGFGETQYF.

The chain couples TRBV28 to TRBJ2-6; the D gene is possibly TRBD1 (6 bases). The V end was cut by 3 bases, the J end by 3 bases, with 9 bases between. This CDR3 is built from 15 residues. Germline V CDR1 and CDR2: MDHEN, SYDVKM. The CDR3 sequence is CASSFRGGGANVLTF. The CDR3 DNA reads TGTGCCAGCAGTTTCAGGGGTGGTGGGGCCAACGTCCTGACTTTC. Variable domain in full (rest from reference TRBV28 and TRBJ2-6): DVKVTQSSRYLVKRTGEKVFLECVQDMDHENMFWYRQDPGLGLRLIYFSYDVKMKEKGDIPEGYSVSREKKERFSLILESASTNQTSMYLCASSFRGGGANVLTFGAGSRLTVL.

In this sample, this clonotype turned up a few times. The chain joins TRBV20-1 to TRBJ1-2; possibly TRBD1 for D (5 bases). The CDR3 sequence is 13 residues long. Looked up from germline, CDR1 is DFQATT and CDR2 is SNEGSKA (reference sequence). Trimming shortened V by 4 bases and J by 0 bases, and 9 bases separated the two germline ends. CDR3 sequence: CSATGGANYGYTF. CDR3 nucleotide sequence: TGCAGTGCTACTGGGGGAGCTAACTATGGCTACACCTTC.

The V gene is TRBV20-1, the J gene TRBJ2-1, with D possibly being TRBD2 (6 bases). The V gene lost 4 bases and the J gene lost 1 base, with 17 bases spanning the gap. This CDR3 spans 16 amino acids. Per the germline V gene, CDR1 is DFQATT and CDR2 is SNEGSKA (reference sequence). The CDR3 DNA reads as TGCAGTGCTAACCCCCGGGTAGCGGAATCCTACAATGAGCAGTTCTTC. Translation gives CSANPRVAESYNEQFF.

This clonotype was counted ten times or more. V and J are TRBV9 and TRBJ1-1; the D is unclear. Trimming removed 0 bases from V and 7 bases from J, with 13 bases in between. The CDR3 length is 14 residues. The V gene's germline CDR1 is SGDLS and CDR2 YYNGEE. CDR3 DNA: TGTGCCAGCAGCGTAGCTCTGGGAGTAGGTGAAGCTTTCTTT. Its protein product is CASSVALGVGEAFF. Combining the CDR3 with reference TRBV9 and TRBJ1-1 gives the whole variable domain DSGVTQTPKHLITATGQRVTLRCSPRSGDLSVYWYQQSLDQGLQFLIQYYNGEERAKGNILERFSAQQFPDLHSELNLSSLELGDSALYFCASSVALGVGEAFFGQGTRLTVV.

V usage is TRBV15 and J usage is TRBJ2-1, with TRBD2 as a possible D gene (5 bases). This CDR3 spans 14 amino acids. The V end was cut by 5 bases, the J end by 1 base, with 9 bases between. Germline CDR1 reads LNHNV; CDR2 reads YYDKDF (reference sequence). In nucleotides, the CDR3 is TGTGCCACCAGCCTGGACTGGTCCTACAATGAGCAGTTCTTC. The encoded protein is CATSLDWSYNEQFF.

In DNA form, the CDR3 reads TGCAGTGCTCTCAGGGTCCAAGCTAACTATGGCTACACCTTC. This encodes CSALRVQANYGYTF. The chain joins TRBV20-1 to TRBJ1-2, with D tentatively TRBD1 (5 bases). The CDR3 is 14 amino acids. Germline loops: CDR1 DFQATT, CDR2 SNEGSKA (reference sequence). Trimming left V 5 bases short and J 0 bases short, with 13 bases between.

The chain has TRBV6-2 or TRBV6-3 and TRBJ2-5, with a tentative D call TRBD2 (5 bases). Per the germline V gene, CDR1 is MNHEY and CDR2 is SVGEGT. The length of the CDR3 is 15 residues. Trimming removed 3 bases from V and 0 bases from J, with 11 bases in between. CDR3 protein: CASSYSGLYQETQYF. The CDR3 nucleotides read TGTGCCAGCAGTTATTCGGGATTGTACCAAGAGACCCAGTACTTC.

The chain employs TRBV24-1 and TRBJ2-5; D is perhaps TRBD2 (6 bases). With 2 bases removed from V and 5 bases from J, the gap between germline ends came to 11 bases. Germline V gives CDR1 KGHDR, CDR2 SFDVKD. The CDR3 is made up of 14 amino acids. CDR3 in DNA: TGTGCCACCAGTGATTCCGGGGGAGGTGAGACCCAGTACTTC. Translating gives CATSDSGGGETQYF.

The chain has TRBV3-1 and TRBJ2-7, with a possible D match to TRBD1 (5 bases). V lost 4 bases, J lost 5 bases, and 15 bases lay in between. The CDR3 contains 14 residues. The germline V gene has CDR1 LGHDT and CDR2 YNNKEL (reference sequence). The CDR3 is CASSLTTVIHEQYF. As DNA, the CDR3 is TGTGCCAGCAGCCTTACGACAGTAATCCACGAGCAGTACTTC.

Here the CDR3 reads CASSQEISPGYGYTF. The DNA of the CDR3 is TGTGCCAGCAGCCAAGAGATCTCCCCTGGCTATGGCTACACCTTC. This rearrangement joins TRBV3-1 to TRBJ1-2; D not certain. V shed 0 bases and J shed 4 bases, with 12 bases lying between them. The CDR3 is 15 amino acids. The germline CDR1 and CDR2 sequences are LGHDT and YNNKEL (reference sequence).

The chain couples TRBV29-1 to TRBJ2-1, with unresolved D. This CDR3 comprises 12 residues. Germline loops: CDR1 SQVTM, CDR2 ANQGSEA. With 4 bases removed from V and 3 bases from J, the gap between germline ends came to 7 bases. The CDR3 bases are TGCAGCGTTGGTGACTTCTACAATGAGCAGTTCTTC. This encodes CSVGDFYNEQFF.

In its sample, this clonotype was seen a few times. The rearrangement joins TRBV18 to TRBJ2-7; 8 nucleotides align to TRBD1. V trimming: 3 bases; J trimming: 2 bases; junction bases outside the gene matches: 6. This CDR3 region has 15 residues. From germline, CDR1 is KGHSH and CDR2 LQKENI. Written as DNA, the CDR3 is TGTGCCAGCTCACCGGGACAGGTCGCTACCTACGAGCAGTACTTC. It translates to CASSPGQVATYEQYF. Full variable domain (rest looked up from reference TRBV18 and TRBJ2-7): NAGVMQNPRHLVRRRGQEARLRCSPMKGHSHVYWYRQLPEEGLKFMVYLQKENIIDESGMPKERFSAEFPKEGPSILRIQQVVRGDSAAYFCASSPGQVATYEQYFGPGTRLTVT.

This chain joins TRBV5-1 and TRBJ2-5; perhaps TRBD1 as D (5 bases). Looked up from germline, CDR1 is SGHRS and CDR2 is YFSETQ. V lost 7 bases, J lost 3 bases, and 10 bases lay in between. CDR3 length equals 12 residues. This CDR3 is CASGEGEETQYF. The CDR3 DNA follows: TGCGCCAGCGGGGAAGGGGAAGAGACCCAGTACTTC.

This clonotype was seen a handful of times. V usage is TRBV20-1 and J usage is TRBJ1-5; D unresolved. Trimming shortened V by 2 bases and J by 6 bases, and 8 bases separated the two germline ends. The V gene's germline CDR1 is DFQATT and CDR2 SNEGSKA (reference sequence). There are 12 residues in the CDR3. The CDR3, as DNA: TGCAGTGCTAGAAGGGCTTTTCAGCCCCAGCATTTT. Amino acids: CSARRAFQPQHF.